The sequence of this TCR beta chain was determined in a study of vaccination and CD4 T cells after COVID-19. The CDR3 loop spans 14 amino acids. Germline V gene sequence: CDR1 SGHTA, CDR2 FQGNSA. With respect to this clonotype: Its antigen remains unknown. Sequence at one end of the junction differs from germline and may be a read error.

Time point here: late sampling 161 to 241 days after vaccination in a few convalescent patients. Treatment denoted: roughly nine-day PBMC culture with coronavirus spike peptide pools or control peptides (ViraFEST assay). Once obtained from cultured CD4+ T cells, the DNA was sequenced using the Oncomine TCR Beta short-read assay. MiXCR was run by TCRdb on the PCR reads, yielding one entry per CDR3 protein. The top ten clones hold roughly 21% of a sample with about 17,000 distinct CDR3 sequences, more than 45% of them seen once. The chain links TRBV7-2 to TRBJ2-3; possibly TRBD2 for D (6 bases). The specimen comprised CD4+ T cells from blood, cultured in vitro, sampled about 7 months after SARS-CoV-2 vaccination. The sequence was collected from a human donor who had recovered from COVID-19. The CDR3 is CASSLAVGSDTQYF. Written as DNA, the CDR3 is TGTGCCAGCAGTTTAGCGGTCGGGTCAGATACGCAGTATTTT.